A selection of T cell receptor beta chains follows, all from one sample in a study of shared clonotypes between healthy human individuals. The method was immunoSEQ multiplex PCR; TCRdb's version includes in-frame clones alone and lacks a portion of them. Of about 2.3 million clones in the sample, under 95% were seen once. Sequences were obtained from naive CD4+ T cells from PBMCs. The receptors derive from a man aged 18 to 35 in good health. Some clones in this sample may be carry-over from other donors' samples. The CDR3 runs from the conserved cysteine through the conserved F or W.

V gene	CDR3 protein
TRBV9	CASSPNLGGYEQYF
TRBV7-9	CASSLEGRSTDTQYF
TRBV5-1	CASSLPGNEQFF
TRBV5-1	CASTYSYRSNTEAFF
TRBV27	CASSLTTSGWYTGELFF
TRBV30	CAWSKDRGLLSGANVLTF
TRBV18	CASSNTSGGIKNIQYF
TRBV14	CASSQESGQGNYGYTF
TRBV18	CASSPELNEQYF
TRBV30	CAWRGVTAGRQETQYF
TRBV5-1	CASTEGPADGYTF
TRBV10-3	CAISELIWDTEAFF
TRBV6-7	CASSGRQGVGDEQYF
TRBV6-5	CASSSLNTQYF
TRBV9	CASSVWGHGNEQFF
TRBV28	CASSEVSGHQPQHF
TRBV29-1	CSVEPVPNTGELFF
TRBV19	CASSGQGLDTGELFF
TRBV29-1	CSDGQGQGGGYTF
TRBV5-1	CASSLARASNTGELFF
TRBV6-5	CASSGRLAGVEQYF
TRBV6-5	CASSYPGTSGSNEQFF
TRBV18	CASSQDRAKGGYTF
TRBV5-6	CASSLALAGGYTF
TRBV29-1	CSGLGAGSYEQYF
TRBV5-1	CASSFTQGSDTGELFF
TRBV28	CASSLRGGGLNTEAFF
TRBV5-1	CASSLAVHTDTQYF
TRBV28	CASSLPPLGNYEQYF
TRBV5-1	CASSLEHEGGRYGYTF
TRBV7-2	CASSLDGGPNEKLFF